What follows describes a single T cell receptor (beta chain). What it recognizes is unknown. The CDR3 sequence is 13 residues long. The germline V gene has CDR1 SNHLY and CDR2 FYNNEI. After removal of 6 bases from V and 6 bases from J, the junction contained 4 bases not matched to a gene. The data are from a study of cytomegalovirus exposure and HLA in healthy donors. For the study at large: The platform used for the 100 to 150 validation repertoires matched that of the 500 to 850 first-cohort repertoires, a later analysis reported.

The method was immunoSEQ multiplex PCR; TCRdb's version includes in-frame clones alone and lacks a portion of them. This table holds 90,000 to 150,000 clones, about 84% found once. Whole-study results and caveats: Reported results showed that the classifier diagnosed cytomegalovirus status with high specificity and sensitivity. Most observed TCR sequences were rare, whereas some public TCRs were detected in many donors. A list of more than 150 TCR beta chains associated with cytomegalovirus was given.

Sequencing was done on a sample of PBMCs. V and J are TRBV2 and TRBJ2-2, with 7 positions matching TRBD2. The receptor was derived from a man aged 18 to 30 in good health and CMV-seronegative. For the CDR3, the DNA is TGTGCCAGCAGGAGGGGAGGGCCCGGGGAGCTGTTTTTT. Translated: CASRRGGPGELFF.